This T cell receptor (beta chain) derives from a study of blood T cell repertoires in COVID-19. Across the whole study: Researchers got acute and convalescent COVID-19 samples from the United States, Italy and Spain. PBMCs, B-cell-depleted T cells, or T cells were the source of the cDNA or gDNA that made up the material.

Per the authors' pipeline: By means of reference gene primer amplification, nucleated cell counts were estimated. The data were produced by immunoSEQ multiplex PCR, yet TCRdb's version contains in-frame clones alone and is incomplete. For V, J and clone size, that table is used; D and trimming come from the DNA. This table holds approximately 190,000 clones, roughly 86% found once. This CDR3 contains 16 residues. Germline V CDR1 and CDR2: SGHNT, YENEEA. V was cut by 1 base and J by 0 bases, with 11 bases left in between. V gene TRBV11-3 combines with J gene TRBJ2-3, with D perhaps matching TRBD1 (6 bases). The sequence came from a woman in her sixties or seventies with active or convalescent COVID-19. Source material: peripheral blood. CDR3 protein: CASSLGDRFSTDTQYF. The CDR3 DNA reads TGTGCCAGCAGCTTAGGCGACAGGTTTAGCACAGATACGCAGTATTTT.